The 20 T cell receptor beta chains reported below all come from one sample, sequenced in a study of metastatic and nonmetastatic thyroid tumors. TCRdb redid the clone calls on the PCR reads using MiXCR. The sample has approximately 15,000 clones; 3% to 4% are singletons. Thyroid surgery was preceded by no treatment in any patient. The sequencing input was tumor tissue. Receptors were obtained from a female donor with papillary thyroid cancer or a benign thyroid nodule (not recorded which). Some clones in this sample may be carry-over from other donors' samples.

This clone was recorded a few times. An end of the junction differs from the germline gene, which may be a read error. The chain couples TRBV7-7 to TRBJ2-2; 8 bases match TRBD2. The CDR3 contains 14 residues. From germline, CDR1 is SSHAT and CDR2 FNYEAQ (reference sequence). CDR3 sequence reads: CASSVSGTTGELFF. The CDR3 DNA reads TGTGCTAGCAGCGTTAGCGGGACGACCGGGGAGCTGTTTTTT.

The chain has TRBV6-2 or TRBV6-3 and TRBJ1-1; D uncertain. Germline values: CDR1 MNHEY, CDR2 SVGEGT. The V gene lost 8 bases and the J gene lost 5 bases, with 12 bases spanning the gap. This CDR3 comprises 12 residues. This chain's CDR3 is CASGQPWTEAFF. CDR3 DNA: TGTGCCAGCGGGCAGCCGTGGACTGAAGCTTTCTTT.

This chain links TRBV6-1 with TRBJ2-3, with D perhaps matching TRBD1 (6 bases). V gave up 5 bases and J gave up 0 bases, with 15 bases separating them. CDR3 size: 16 residues. Germline CDR1 reads MNHNS; CDR2 reads SASEGT. The CDR3 DNA is TGTGCCAGCAGTCCAGCTCGGACAGAGAGCACAGATACGCAGTATTTT. It codes for CASSPARTESTDTQYF.

The J gene is TRBJ1-2, the V gene TRBV27; TRBD1 might be the D (6 bases). Germline loops: CDR1 MNHEY, CDR2 SMNVEV (reference sequence). The CDR3 spans 16 residues. V was shortened by 3 bases and J by 0 bases, with 14 bases between the two germline ends. CDR3 in amino acids: CASSLRGTTPNYGYTF. CDR3 sequence (DNA): TGTGCCAGCAGTTTGAGGGGGACTACCCCTAACTATGGCTACACCTTC.

The chain carries TRBV6-1 and TRBJ2-4; TRBD2 is a possible D gene (6 bases). This CDR3 contains 17 residues. Germline values: CDR1 MNHNS, CDR2 SASEGT. V dropped 5 bases and J dropped 1 base, with 18 bases sitting between them. This CDR3 reads CASSPSGSGVAKNIQYF. DNA of the CDR3: TGTGCCAGCAGTCCCAGCGGGTCAGGAGTGGCCAAAAACATTCAGTACTTC.

The table lists this clone with a few counts. The rearrangement links TRBV29-1 to TRBJ2-2; no clear D. From germline, CDR1 is SQVTM and CDR2 ANQGSEA. The CDR3 is made up of 13 amino acids. V was cut by 3 bases and J by 1 base, with 6 bases left in between. The CDR3 spells CSVDGGNTGELFF. CDR3 DNA: TGCAGCGTTGACGGCGGGAACACCGGGGAGCTGTTTTTT.

This clone has only a few counts. The chain joins TRBV24-1 to TRBJ1-5; weak D call: TRBD1 (5 bases). Per germline, CDR1 KGHDR and CDR2 SFDVKD. V dropped 6 bases and J dropped 7 bases, with 30 bases sitting between them. The CDR3 runs 19 residues. The CDR3 loop is CATSYTSPRVFNLQQPQHF. The CDR3 DNA reads as TGTGCCACCAGTTACACTTCTCCCAGGGTTTTCAATTTGCAACAGCCCCAGCATTTT.

This clone has more than one count but fewer than ten. Within the sample, other DNA sequences also encode this same CDR3. The V call is TRBV27, the J call TRBJ2-3, with 16 bases aligning to TRBD2. The CDR3 has 17 residues. Germline-derived CDR1 and CDR2 are MNHEY and SMNVEV (reference sequence). Trimming removed 2 bases from V and 3 bases from J; junction bases left unmatched: 2. In DNA form, the CDR3 reads TGTGCCAGCAGTTTAATGGGACTAGCGGGAGGGACAGATACGCAGTATTTT. This codes for CASSLMGLAGGTDTQYF.

This clone was observed a few times. An end of the junction differs from the germline gene, which may be a read error. J is TRBJ1-5 and V is TRBV6-5; TRBD1 aligns across 9 bases. The CDR3 is 17 amino acids. From germline, CDR1 is MNHEY and CDR2 SVGAGI. CDR3 coding DNA: TGTGTCAGCAGTTACTCTTGGACAGGGGTCGGCAATCAGCCCCAGCATTTT. The encoded protein is CVSSYSWTGVGNQPQHF.

The chain couples TRBV27 to TRBJ1-3; TRBD1 matches 12 bases. Germline CDR1 MNHEY, CDR2 SMNVEV (reference sequence). After removal of 4 bases from V and 1 base from J, the junction contained 5 bases not matched to a gene. CDR3 length: 17 amino acids. The chain's CDR3 is CASSSTGQGASGNTIYF. The CDR3 coding sequence is TGTGCCAGCAGTTCGACGGGACAGGGGGCTTCTGGAAACACCATATATTTT.

The CDR3, as DNA: TGTGCCAGTAGTGCCCTAACGGGGGACTACAATGAGCAGTTCTTC. This translates into CASSALTGDYNEQFF. The chain combines TRBV19 with TRBJ2-1; a weak D match, TRBD2 (6 bases). Germline assignment: CDR1 LNHDA and CDR2 SQIVND (reference sequence). Trimming removed 5 bases at V and 3 bases at J, with 14 bases between. This CDR3 has 15 amino acids.

This clone has just a few counts. The chain recombines TRBV9 with TRBJ1-1; 10 bases are a match to TRBD1. The CDR3 covers 12 residues. Looked up from germline, CDR1 is SGDLS and CDR2 is YYNGEE. Unmatched junction bases numbered 3, after V lost 7 bases and J lost 6 bases. CDR3 nucleotides: TGTGCCAGCGGGACAGGGGTGGCTGAAGCTTTCTTT. This codes for CASGTGVAEAFF. The full variable domain, completed using reference TRBV9 and TRBJ1-1, is DSGVTQTPKHLITATGQRVTLRCSPRSGDLSVYWYQQSLDQGLQFLIQYYNGEERAKGNILERFSAQQFPDLHSELNLSSLELGDSALYFCASGTGVAEAFFGQGTRLTVV.

The chain couples TRBV6-1 to TRBJ2-3, with D possibly being TRBD1 (6 bases). The CDR3 spans 14 residues. The V end was cut by 6 bases, the J end by 1 base, with 11 bases between. The germline CDR1 and CDR2 sequences are MNHNS and SASEGT. CDR3 nucleotides: TGTGCCAGCAGGACAGGTATGGGCACAGATACGCAGTATTTT. It specifies CASRTGMGTDTQYF.

This clone was counted between two and nine times. The chain combines TRBV19 with TRBJ1-5, with no clear D. V was trimmed by 7 bases and J by 0 bases, leaving 10 bases between them. This CDR3 comprises 14 residues. Germline values: CDR1 LNHDA, CDR2 SQIVND (reference sequence). CDR3 residues: CASKTTHSNQPQHF. Here the CDR3 DNA reads TGTGCCAGTAAGACAACTCATAGCAATCAGCCCCAGCATTTT.

This clone was observed at least ten times. The V call is TRBV6-1, the J call TRBJ2-6; 7 bases map to TRBD1. Germline V lookup: CDR1 MNHNS, CDR2 SASEGT. With 4 bases clipped from V and 4 bases from J, the junction kept 4 bases outside the gene matches. This CDR3 comprises 15 residues. CDR3 nucleotides: TGTGCCAGCAGTGGGGACAGTTCCGGGGCCAACGTCCTGACTTTC. It specifies CASSGDSSGANVLTF.

V is TRBV12-3 or TRBV12-4 and J is TRBJ1-1; D is uncertain. This CDR3 region has 14 residues. The ends were cut back, 6 bases at V and 3 bases at J, with 14 bases in the middle. The CDR3 here is CASSSVRGYTEAFF. The CDR3 DNA reads as TGTGCCAGCAGCTCCGTTAGAGGGTACACTGAAGCTTTCTTT.

A note on this clone: One end of the junction fails to match germline, which may point to a read error. This chain links TRBV6-9 with TRBJ1-1; the D gene is possibly TRBD1 (5 bases). Germline V lookup: CDR1 MNHGY, CDR2 SVAAGI. CDR3 length: 13 amino acids. The CDR3 region is CASSLRDVGEAFF. The CDR3 DNA sequence: TGCGCCAGCAGTCTCAGGGACGTGGGTGAAGCTTTCTTT.

The CDR3 is CASSLADRIPLHF. Written as DNA, the CDR3 is TGTGCCAGCAGTTTAGCCGACAGGATACCCCTCCACTTT. The chain links TRBV12-3 or TRBV12-4 to TRBJ1-6, with a possible D match to TRBD1 (6 bases). V was cut by 0 bases and J by 12 bases, with 9 bases left in between. There are 13 residues in the CDR3.

This clone was counted only a few times. The genes are TRBV6-1 and TRBJ2-3, with TRBD2 matching 12 bases. Germline-derived CDR1 and CDR2 are MNHNS and SASEGT. The length of the CDR3 is 16 residues. Losses at the gene ends were 7 bases for V and 5 bases for J; bases not matched to a gene: 10. For the CDR3, the DNA is TGTGCCAGCATCCCTAGGCTAGCGGGGGGGCAAGATACGCAGTATTTT. Residues: CASIPRLAGGQDTQYF.

The rearrangement joins TRBV12-3 or TRBV12-4 to TRBJ2-1; TRBD1 matches at 8 bases. The V gene end was trimmed by 6 bases and the J gene end by 7 bases; junction bases not matched to a gene: 5. CDR3 length: 13 amino acids. The CDR3 loop reads CASRTGQGNEQFF. As DNA, the CDR3 is TGTGCCAGCAGGACTGGACAGGGAAATGAGCAGTTCTTC.